This TCR beta chain derives from a study of cytotoxic CD8 clonotypes in ibrutinib-treated CLL. In the case of this clone: Its antigen is unknown.

The CDR3 contains 16 residues. Trimming stripped 1 base from V and 7 bases from J, with 16 bases between. Germline V lookup: CDR1 LGHNA, CDR2 YSLEER. Study-wide results and limits: Once treatment began, public clonotypes, which were uncommon, contracted or stayed stable. Clonality went higher at ibrutinib response and then dropped back toward baseline at progression.

The source of roughly 2 micrograms of genomic DNA for TCR beta libraries was cryopreserved PBMCs. Some clones are missing from TCRdb's copy, which holds only in-frame ones; the method was immunoSEQ multiplex PCR. The sample carries about 140,000 clones, 60% to 85% recorded once. Sample: PBMCs, taken after 12 months of ibrutinib treatment. This chain uses TRBV4-3 with TRBJ1-4; D may be TRBD1 (6 bases). This receptor was obtained from a human donor with chronic lymphocytic leukemia. DNA of the CDR3: TGCGCCAGCAGCCAAGTCCGCGACAGGACACTTGAAAAACTGTTTTTT. It yields the protein CASSQVRDRTLEKLFF.